This TCR beta chain was found in a study of Graves' ophthalmopathy and Graves' hyperthyroidism. As to this clonotype: The antigen is undetermined.

V was pared by 0 bases and J by 3 bases, with 16 bases between. Germline V gene lookup returns CDR1 SGHRS and CDR2 YFSETQ. CDR3 size: 17 residues. Study-level findings and limits: In separating ophthalmopathy from stable hyperthyroidism, a 13-signature model achieved 85% to 90% sensitivity and approximately 81% specificity. Predictions made by the model for ophthalmopathy progression reached roughly 70% sensitivity and just under 75% specificity.

The TCR beta CDR3 regions underwent amplification from RNA transcripts. RT-PCR in the first round used HTBI primers; a second-round multiplex PCR followed. TCRdb processed the multiplex PCR reads anew with MiXCR; each CDR3 protein has one entry. The sample records approximately 540,000 distinct CDR3 sequences, 35% to 40% being singletons. This sequence was found in an adult man with Graves' hyperthyroidism. The J gene is TRBJ1-5, the V gene TRBV5-1; a possible D gene is TRBD1 (5 bases). Sequencing was done on a sample of peripheral blood or thyroid tissue (not recorded which). The CDR3 reads CASSLGLAGGYNQPQHF. CDR3 bases: TGCGCCAGCAGCTTGGGGCTAGCGGGGGGATACAATCAGCCCCAGCATTTT.